Listed here are 25 T cell receptor beta chains from one sample, sequenced in a study of blood T cell repertoires in COVID-19 (dated by TCRdb to 2018 to 2020). The library came from the immunoSEQ multiplex PCR assay. Imported from immuneACCESS, the table was reduced by TCRdb to in-frame sequences with V and J called. These copies leave out some clones; in studies compared against another copy, an unresolved V gene accounts for under half, and the cause of the remainder is not known. For this sample the table gives fewer than 250,000 clones, of which around 86% were detected only once. Of the sample, around 3% falls within the top ten clones. The source material was peripheral blood. All receptors derive from a man in his 60s with acute or convalescent COVID-19.

The chain joins TRBV27 to TRBJ1-1; no reliable D call. There are 14 residues in the CDR3. V was pared by 10 bases and J by 0 bases, with 15 bases between. Germline V gene lookup returns CDR1 MNHEY and CDR2 SMNVEV (reference sequence). In DNA form, the CDR3 reads TGTGCCAACACGAGGGCAAGGCTGAACACTGAAGCTTTCTTT. The encoded protein is CANTRARLNTEAFF.

This chain links TRBV24-1 with TRBJ1-2, with a possible D match to TRBD1 (6 bases). Germline CDR1 reads KGHDR; CDR2 reads SFDVKD. This CDR3 has 14 amino acids. V lost 5 bases to trimming and J lost 7 bases, with 16 bases between them. The CDR3 nucleotides are TGTGCCACCAGTGCCCCCCGCCCAGGGGCTGGCTACACCTTC. Its protein product is CATSAPRPGAGYTF.

The chain is built from TRBV6-2 or TRBV6-3 and TRBJ1-5; no firm D call. V lost 0 bases and J 9 bases, leaving 12 bases between the germline ends. The CDR3 covers 14 residues. Germline V lookup: CDR1 MNHEY, CDR2 SVGEGT. CDR3 in DNA: TGTGCCAGCAGTTACTCGATAGGTCCGGGGCCCCAGCATTTT. It codes for CASSYSIGPGPQHF.

This clone showed up many times. The genes are TRBV19 and TRBJ1-6, with D possibly matching TRBD1 (6 bases). Germline CDR1 and CDR2: LNHDA and SQIVND (reference sequence). V was clipped by 9 bases and J by 2 bases, with 11 bases between them. The CDR3 is made up of 14 amino acids. The CDR3 DNA reads TGTGCCAGCGCAGGGGACACCTATAATTCACCCCTCCACTTT. Translation gives CASAGDTYNSPLHF.

The V gene is TRBV6-5, the J gene TRBJ1-5; TRBD1 matches at 12 bases. V shed 6 bases, J shed 6 bases, and the junction held 6 bases outside the gene matches. There are 15 residues in the CDR3. Germline CDR1 and CDR2: MNHEY and SVGAGI. CDR3 residues: CASRSGTGGGQPQHF. CDR3 bases: TGTGCCAGCAGGTCCGGGACAGGGGGCGGTCAGCCCCAGCATTTT.

The V call is TRBV7-6, the J call TRBJ2-2, with 8 nucleotides matching TRBD1. This CDR3 contains 17 residues. V shed 5 bases, J shed 4 bases, and the junction held 12 bases outside the gene matches. The germline CDR1 and CDR2 sequences are SGHVS and FNYEAQ. The CDR3 nucleotides read TGTGCCAGCAGCGCCCAGGGGGCGGTCATAGCCACCGGGGAGCTGTTTTTT. Translation gives CASSAQGAVIATGELFF.

This clone came up once. V usage is TRBV30 and J usage is TRBJ2-5; D perhaps matches TRBD2 (6 bases). The CDR3 runs to 12 residues. The germline CDR1 and CDR2 sequences are GTSNPN and SVGIG (reference sequence). V lost 5 bases and J lost 1, with 8 bases in between. The CDR3 DNA is TGTGCCTGGGGGGGACTCCAAGAGACCCAGTACTTC. This encodes CAWGGLQETQYF. Full variable domain (rest looked up from reference TRBV30 and TRBJ2-5): SQTIHQWPATLVQPVGSPLSLECTVEGTSNPNLYWYRQAAGRGLQLLFYSVGIGQISSEVPQNLSASRPQDRQFILSSKKLLLSDSGFYLCAWGGLQETQYFGPGTRLLVL.

In this sample, this clone turned up once. The chain's CDR3 is CAWSHPTGLTGNTIYF. Here the CDR3 DNA reads TGTGCCTGGAGTCACCCGACAGGGTTGACTGGAAACACCATATATTTT. This chain joins TRBV30 and TRBJ1-3, with 7 bases aligning to TRBD1. V lost 2 bases and J lost 2; bases outside the gene matches: 9. The V gene's germline CDR1 is GTSNPN and CDR2 SVGIG (reference sequence). The CDR3 has 16 residues.

This chain links TRBV28 with TRBJ1-1, with D hard to call. Germline assignment: CDR1 MDHEN and CDR2 SYDVKM. V dropped 7 bases and J dropped 3 bases, with 9 bases sitting between them. This CDR3 has 12 residues. CDR3 loop: CASTFGDTEAFF. CDR3 coding DNA: TGTGCCAGCACTTTCGGGGACACTGAAGCTTTCTTT.

The chain joins TRBV11-3 to TRBJ2-5; 8 bases align to TRBD1. The CDR3 has 14 residues. The V gene end was trimmed by 6 bases and the J gene end by 4 bases; junction bases not matched to a gene: 7. Germline lookup yields CDR1 SGHNT and CDR2 YENEEA. CDR3 coding DNA: TGTGCCAGCAGTAAACCAGGGGGCAGAGAGACCCAGTACTTC. Protein sequence: CASSKPGGRETQYF.

This clone was counted a single time. The rearrangement joins TRBV7-2 to TRBJ2-2, with D maybe TRBD1 (6 bases). There are 15 residues in the CDR3. Germline V gene lookup returns CDR1 SGHTA and CDR2 FQGNSA. V was clipped by 2 bases and J by 3 bases, with 10 bases between them. The CDR3 loop reads CASSLSGADTGELFF. As DNA, the CDR3 is TGTGCCAGCAGCTTATCAGGGGCAGACACCGGGGAGCTGTTTTTT.

The chain uses TRBV7-2 and TRBJ2-3; possible D gene TRBD2, 6 bases. Germline CDR1 SGHTA, CDR2 FQGNSA. Deletions cut 5 bases from V and 2 bases from J, with 14 bases between. The CDR3 is 15 amino acids. CDR3 protein: CASSQALAYTDTQYF. As DNA, the CDR3 is TGTGCCAGCAGCCAGGCGCTAGCGTACACAGATACGCAGTATTTT.

DNA of the CDR3: TGTGCCAGCAGTCCGACAGGGGCCGTCAGTATCCCAGATACGCAGTATTTT. Its translation: CASSPTGAVSIPDTQYF. The genes are TRBV6-6 and TRBJ2-3; 8 bases line up with TRBD1. The germline V gene has CDR1 MNHNY and CDR2 SVGAGI (reference sequence). This CDR3 has 17 residues. V lost 5 bases and J lost 4; bases outside the gene matches: 14.

This sequence joins TRBV7-2 and TRBJ2-7, with 12 positions matching TRBD2. Germline trimming cut 5 bases from V and 3 bases from J; bases unmatched to any gene: 5. Germline V CDR1 and CDR2: SGHTA, FQGNSA. The CDR3 runs to 15 residues. The CDR3 DNA follows: TGTGCCAGCAGCCCCCTAGCGGGGGGGAACTACGAGCAGTACTTC. Translating it yields CASSPLAGGNYEQYF.

The count of this clone is one. The chain is built from TRBV29-1 and TRBJ1-6, with 7 bases identical to TRBD1. This CDR3 has 14 residues. Germline CDR1 SQVTM, CDR2 ANQGSEA. V lost 5 bases to trimming and J lost 10 bases; unmatched junction nucleotides: 11. The CDR3 sequence: CSVRTGTESSPLHF. The CDR3 nucleotides read TGCAGCGTTAGGACCGGGACAGAATCCTCACCCCTCCACTTT.

This chain connects TRBV29-1 to TRBJ2-1, with D hard to call. This CDR3 contains 12 residues. Germline V gene sequence: CDR1 SQVTM, CDR2 ANQGSEA. V was cut by 4 bases and J by 7 bases, with 11 bases left in between. CDR3 amino acids: CSVVAIQNEQFF. DNA of the CDR3: TGCAGCGTTGTGGCAATTCAGAATGAGCAGTTCTTC.

V and J are TRBV7-2 and TRBJ2-2; D possibly corresponds to TRBD1 (6 bases). Trimming took 5 bases from V and 0 from J, leaving 16 bases between them. The CDR3 runs 17 residues. The germline V gene has CDR1 SGHTA and CDR2 FQGNSA. The CDR3 sequence is CASSRDRWLANTGELFF. DNA of the CDR3: TGTGCCAGCAGCCGCGACAGGTGGTTGGCGAACACCGGGGAGCTGTTTTTT.

The genes are TRBV5-6 and TRBJ2-5; 8 nucleotides align to TRBD2. V lost 3 bases, J lost 5 bases, and 6 bases stayed unmatched. Germline lookup yields CDR1 SGHDT and CDR2 YYEEEE. The CDR3 runs 14 residues. CDR3 protein: CASSSGGGRETQYF. CDR3 nucleotides: TGTGCCAGCAGCTCCGGCGGGGGGCGTGAGACCCAGTACTTC.

The chain links TRBV6-6 to TRBJ1-1; maybe TRBD1 (5 bases). With 0 bases removed from V and 1 base from J, the gap between germline ends came to 12 bases. CDR1 MNHNY and CDR2 SVGAGI come from the germline V gene (reference sequence). The CDR3 spans 16 residues. The CDR3 spells CASSYSKGAGNTEAFF. CDR3 bases: TGTGCCAGCAGTTACTCGAAAGGGGCAGGGAACACTGAAGCTTTCTTT.

This chain links TRBV2 with TRBJ2-1; 8 nucleotides agree with TRBD2. V shed 8 bases, J shed 7 bases, and the junction held 7 bases outside the gene matches. The CDR3 length is 13 residues. Germline V gene data show CDR1 as SNHLY and CDR2 as FYNNEI. CDR3 residues: CASVGTGGNEQFF. The CDR3 DNA is TGTGCCAGCGTCGGGACGGGGGGGAATGAGCAGTTCTTC. The whole variable domain, remainder taken from reference TRBV2 and TRBJ2-1, is EPEVTQTPSHQVTQMGQEVILRCVPISNHLYFYWYRQILGQKVEFLVSFYNNEISEKSEIFDDQFSVERPDGSNFTLKIRSTKLEDSAMYFCASVGTGGNEQFFGPGTRLTVL.

This chain links TRBV11-2 with TRBJ1-6, with D possibly TRBD1 on 5 matching bases. The CDR3 contains 16 residues. V was trimmed by 3 bases and J by 6 bases, leaving 15 bases between them. Germline CDR1 SGHAT, CDR2 FQNNGV. The CDR3 DNA is TGTGCCAGCAGCTTGGCCGGCGGGGCCGGTAATTCACCCCTCCACTTT. It encodes CASSLAGGAGNSPLHF.

This clone showed up just once. V is TRBV11-2 and J is TRBJ2-5; TRBD2 matches at 10 bases. The CDR3 runs 15 residues. Germline V gene sequence: CDR1 SGHAT, CDR2 FQNNGV. V dropped 7 bases and J dropped 5; count of bases not matched to a gene: 10. CDR3 loop: CASNQAGGPGETQYF. CDR3 coding DNA: TGTGCCAGCAACCAAGCGGGGGGGCCTGGCGAGACCCAGTACTTC.

The rearrangement uses TRBV27 and TRBJ1-2; 11 bases are shared with TRBD1. The V gene end was trimmed by 0 bases and the J gene end by 7 bases; junction bases not matched to a gene: 7. The CDR3 consists of 16 residues. Germline CDR1 and CDR2: MNHEY and SMNVEV (reference sequence). CDR3 residues: CASSLSRTGGAGGYTF. The CDR3 coding sequence is TGTGCCAGCAGTTTATCCCGGACAGGGGGCGCTGGTGGCTACACCTTC.

This clone was observed once. This chain joins TRBV19 and TRBJ1-5; no firm D call. The CDR3 is made up of 15 amino acids. CDR1 is LNHDA and CDR2 is SQIVND in the germline V gene (reference sequence). Trimming removed 4 bases from V and 0 bases from J, with 10 bases in between. The DNA for the CDR3 is TGTGCCAGTAGTAAAGGCGGGGATAGCAATCAGCCCCAGCATTTT. Translation gives CASSKGGDSNQPQHF.

This clone was counted once. This rearrangement joins TRBV4-3 to TRBJ1-1; D is ambiguous. Per the germline V gene, CDR1 is LGHNA and CDR2 is YSLEER. Trimming removed 3 bases from V and 4 bases from J, with 18 bases in between. This CDR3 spans 16 amino acids. This chain's CDR3 is CASSQPLAEGRTEAFF. CDR3 bases: TGCGCCAGCAGCCAGCCCCTGGCTGAGGGTCGCACTGAAGCTTTCTTT.